The T cell receptor beta chain described here comes from a study of regulatory T cells in long-lasting Graves disease. The CDR3 consists of 12 residues. Germline CDR1 is LNHNV and CDR2 is YYDKDF (reference sequence). The V end lost 0 bases, the J end lost 5 bases, and 5 bases lay between the germline ends. To make TCR beta libraries, researchers used iRepertoire HTBI primers and Arm-PCR of CDR3 regions. MiXCR was run by TCRdb on the multiplex PCR reads, yielding one entry per CDR3 protein. This sample has around 510,000 distinct CDR3 sequences, with less than 25% found just once. Time point specified: persistent/refractory GD, antithyroid drugs over 5 years with positive TRAb. Preparation of the TCR library used RNA extracted from PBMCs. This clonotype was detected only a few times.

Sequencing was performed on peripheral blood mononuclear cells (PBMCs), taken when the disease was refractory, from a patient treated with antithyroid drugs. The V and J genes are TRBV15 and TRBJ2-7; D call uncertain. The clonotype originates from a female donor with Graves disease. The DNA for the CDR3 is TGTGCCACCAGCAGAGATTTACACGAGCAGTACTTC. Its protein product is CATSRDLHEQYF.